The clone carrying this TCR beta chain was counted many times. Antigen unknown. TCRdb fed the 5' RACE reads into MiXCR, producing one record per CDR3 protein. Among hundreds of thousands of distinct CDR3 sequences listed, 21% were seen once. The sample comes from a study of identical twins. Study findings and constraints: The conclusions drew on cross-sectional statistical analysis instead of tracking the same donors. For out-of-frame beta sequences, excess twin sharing was weaker.

The CDR3 extends over 14 amino acids. Germline lookup yields CDR1 ENHRY and CDR2 SYGVKD. The J segment lost 4 bases and the V segment lost 6 bases, leaving 8 bases of the junction unmatched. These sequences were also reported in another study, on T cells expressing NK-cell markers. That source reports: HCMV specificity of expanded NKG2C+ T cell clones remained unclear.

The sequence was collected from a woman between 18 and 30 years old in good health. Specimen: PBMCs. The chain joins TRBV10-3 to TRBJ1-1, with TRBD1 matching 7 bases. CDR3 protein: CAIRVQGMGTEAFF. In DNA form, the CDR3 reads TGTGCCATCAGAGTACAGGGGATGGGCACTGAAGCTTTCTTT.